This TCR beta chain was identified in a study of blood T cells in healthy people across ages. The use of a sample-barcoded 5' primer and a J-beta primer mix characterized a second PCR of roughly 6 to 12 cycles. TCRdb re-called the 5' RACE reads through MiXCR, storing one row per CDR3 protein. This table has roughly 1,800,000 distinct CDR3 sequences, around half appearing once. With V trimmed by 4 bases and J by 4 bases, 4 bases remained unmatched. This CDR3 has 14 amino acids. The germline gives CDR1 ENHRY, CDR2 SYGVKD. The receptor was derived from a woman aged 40 to 50 in good health. The material sequenced was blood. This rearrangement joins TRBV10-3 to TRBJ1-2; 9 nucleotides match TRBD1. For the CDR3, the DNA is TGTGCCATCAGTGTGGGACAGGGAGTCTATGGCTACACCTTC. Translated, it gives CAISVGQGVYGYTF.